This T cell receptor (beta chain) was observed in a study of blood T cell repertoires in COVID-19. Study as a whole: There were acute and convalescent COVID-19 samples, and they came from the United States, Italy and Spain. Sample material is recorded as cDNA or gDNA derived from T cells, B-cell-depleted T cells, or PBMCs.

Germline CDR1 LNHDA, CDR2 SQIVND (reference sequence). Trimming took off 4 bases at V and 2 bases at J, with 12 bases between the two ends. This CDR3 region has 15 residues. Original processing methods: Nucleated cell number was recorded as an estimate derived from reference gene primer amplification. Clones were read by immunoSEQ multiplex PCR, and TCRdb kept only the in-frame ones, dropping some. The V and J calls and clone size were taken over from that table, and D and trimming were inferred from the DNA. Among under 200,000 clones listed, around 84% were seen once. This rearrangement joins TRBV19 to TRBJ2-1, with D possibly TRBD1 on 5 matching bases. The source of this sequence is a man between 45 and 60 years old with active or convalescent COVID-19. Sequences were obtained from peripheral blood. The CDR3 loop is CASSRSDSTYNEQFF. The CDR3 DNA reads as TGTGCCAGTAGTAGGTCCGACAGCACCTACAATGAGCAGTTCTTC.